The subject of this entry is one T cell receptor (beta chain). V was clipped by 4 bases and J by 4 bases, with 7 bases between them. This CDR3 is built from 11 residues. Germline V gene data show CDR1 as GTSNPN and CDR2 as SVGIG (reference sequence). The data belong to a study of control samples from healthy donors and cancer patients. Clones were read by immunoSEQ multiplex PCR, and TCRdb kept only the in-frame ones, dropping some. The profile shows about 150,000 clones, around 96% of them singletons. Material: blood. The origin of this receptor is a man aged 40-50 years in good health. The chain has TRBV30 and TRBJ1-2; D uncertain. CDR3 sequence (DNA): TGTGCCTGGATGGCTGGCTATGGCTACACCTTC. Translated, it gives CAWMAGYGYTF.